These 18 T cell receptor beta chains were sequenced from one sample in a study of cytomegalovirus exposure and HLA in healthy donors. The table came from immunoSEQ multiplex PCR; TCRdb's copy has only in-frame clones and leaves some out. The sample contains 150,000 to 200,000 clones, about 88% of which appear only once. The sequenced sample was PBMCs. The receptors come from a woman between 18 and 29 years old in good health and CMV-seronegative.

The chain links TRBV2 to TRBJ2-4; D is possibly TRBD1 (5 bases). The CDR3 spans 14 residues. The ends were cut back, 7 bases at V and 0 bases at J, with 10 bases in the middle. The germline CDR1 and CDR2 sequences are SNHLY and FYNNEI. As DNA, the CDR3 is TGTGCCAGCAACAGGCAGGTAGCCAAAAACATTCAGTACTTC. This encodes CASNRQVAKNIQYF.

This CDR3 reads CASSHSHEQYF. CDR3 coding DNA: TGTGCCAGCAGCCATTCCCACGAGCAGTACTTC. The V and J genes are TRBV7-9 and TRBJ2-7; D gene uncertain. Trimming cost V 5 bases and J 5 bases, with 7 bases left between them. This CDR3 region has 11 residues. Germline assignment: CDR1 SEHNR and CDR2 FQNEAQ (reference sequence). The full variable domain, completed using reference TRBV7-9 and TRBJ2-7, is DTGVSQNPRHKITKRGQNVTFRCDPISEHNRLYWYRQTLGQGPEFLTYFQNEAQLEKSRLLSDRFSAERPKGSFSTLEIQRTEQGDSAMYLCASSHSHEQYFGPGTRLTVT.

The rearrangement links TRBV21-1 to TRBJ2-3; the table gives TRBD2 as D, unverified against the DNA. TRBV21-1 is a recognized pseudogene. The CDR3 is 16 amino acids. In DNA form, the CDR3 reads TGTGCCAGCAGCAAAGAGGGGGGGCAGATCACAGATACGCAGTATTTT. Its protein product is CASSKEGGQITDTQYF.

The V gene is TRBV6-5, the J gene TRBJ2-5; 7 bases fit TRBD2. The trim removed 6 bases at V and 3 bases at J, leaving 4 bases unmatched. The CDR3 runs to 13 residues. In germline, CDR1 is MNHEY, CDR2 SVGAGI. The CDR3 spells CASSRGGKETQYF. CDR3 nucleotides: TGTGCCAGCAGCCGCGGGGGAAAAGAGACCCAGTACTTC.

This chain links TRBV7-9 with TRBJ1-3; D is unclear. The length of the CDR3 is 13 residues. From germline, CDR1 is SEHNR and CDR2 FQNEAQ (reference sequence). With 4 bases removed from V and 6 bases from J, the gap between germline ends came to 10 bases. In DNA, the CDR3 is TGTGCCAGCAGCTATAATGAGCAAAACACCATATATTTT. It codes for CASSYNEQNTIYF.

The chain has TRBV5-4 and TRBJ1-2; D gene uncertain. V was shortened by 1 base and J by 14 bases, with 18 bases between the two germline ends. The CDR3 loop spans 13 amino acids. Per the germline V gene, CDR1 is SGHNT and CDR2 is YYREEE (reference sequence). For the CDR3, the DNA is TGTGCCAGCAGCTTGCTCCTGCGTGAATCTACGACCTTC. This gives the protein CASSLLLRESTTF.

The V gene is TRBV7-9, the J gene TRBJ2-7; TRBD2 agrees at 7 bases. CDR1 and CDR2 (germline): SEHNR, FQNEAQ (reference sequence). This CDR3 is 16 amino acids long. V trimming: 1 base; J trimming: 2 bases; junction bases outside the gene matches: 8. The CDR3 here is CASSLGGGSITYEQYF. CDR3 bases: TGTGCCAGCAGCTTAGGGGGAGGGAGTATCACCTACGAGCAGTACTTC.

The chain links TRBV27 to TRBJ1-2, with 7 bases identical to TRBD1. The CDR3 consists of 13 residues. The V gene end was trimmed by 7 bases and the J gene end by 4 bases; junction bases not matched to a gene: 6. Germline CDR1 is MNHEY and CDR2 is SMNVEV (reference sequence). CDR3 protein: CASNSGGPYGYTF. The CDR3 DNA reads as TGTGCCAGCAATTCAGGGGGACCCTATGGCTACACCTTC.

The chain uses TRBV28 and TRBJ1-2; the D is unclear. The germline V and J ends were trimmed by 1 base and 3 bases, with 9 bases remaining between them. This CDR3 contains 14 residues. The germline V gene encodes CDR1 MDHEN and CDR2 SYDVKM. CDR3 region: CASSLSREYYGYTF. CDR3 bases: TGTGCCAGCAGTTTATCGCGGGAATACTATGGCTACACCTTC.

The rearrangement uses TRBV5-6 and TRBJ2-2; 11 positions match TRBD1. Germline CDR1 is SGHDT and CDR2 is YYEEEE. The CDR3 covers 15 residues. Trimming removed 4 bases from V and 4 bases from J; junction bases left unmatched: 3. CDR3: CASSTGTGGTGELFF. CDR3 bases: TGTGCCAGCAGCACCGGGACAGGGGGCACCGGGGAGCTGTTTTTT.

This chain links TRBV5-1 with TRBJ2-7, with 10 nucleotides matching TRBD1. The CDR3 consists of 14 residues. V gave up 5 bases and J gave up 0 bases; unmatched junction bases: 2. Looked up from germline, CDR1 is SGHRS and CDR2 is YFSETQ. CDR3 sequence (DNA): TGCGCCAGCAGGGGACAGGGGAGCTCCTACGAGCAGTACTTC. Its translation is CASRGQGSSYEQYF.

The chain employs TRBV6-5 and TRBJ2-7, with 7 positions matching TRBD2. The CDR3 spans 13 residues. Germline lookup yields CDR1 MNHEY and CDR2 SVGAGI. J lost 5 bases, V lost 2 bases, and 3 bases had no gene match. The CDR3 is CASSYREGHEQYF. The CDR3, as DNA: TGTGCCAGCAGTTACAGGGAGGGTCACGAGCAGTACTTC.

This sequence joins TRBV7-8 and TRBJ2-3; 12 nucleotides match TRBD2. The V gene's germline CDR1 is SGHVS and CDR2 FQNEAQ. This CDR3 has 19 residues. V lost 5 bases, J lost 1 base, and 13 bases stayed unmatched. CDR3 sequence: CASSPSLRASGRGTDTQYF. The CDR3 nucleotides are TGTGCCAGCAGCCCATCTCTTCGGGCTAGCGGGAGGGGCACAGATACGCAGTATTTT.

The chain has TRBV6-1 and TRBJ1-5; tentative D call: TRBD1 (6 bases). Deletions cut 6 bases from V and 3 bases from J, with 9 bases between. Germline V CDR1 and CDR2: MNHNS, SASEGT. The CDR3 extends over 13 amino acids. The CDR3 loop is CASRRTVNQPQHF. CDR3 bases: TGTGCCAGCAGACGGACAGTCAATCAGCCCCAGCATTTT.

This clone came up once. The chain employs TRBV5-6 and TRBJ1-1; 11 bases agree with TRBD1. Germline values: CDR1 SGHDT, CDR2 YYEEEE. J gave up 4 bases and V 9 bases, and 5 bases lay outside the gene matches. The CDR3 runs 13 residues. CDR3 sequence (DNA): TGTGCCACCGGACAGGGGGCTGCCACTGAAGCTTTCTTT. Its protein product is CATGQGAATEAFF.

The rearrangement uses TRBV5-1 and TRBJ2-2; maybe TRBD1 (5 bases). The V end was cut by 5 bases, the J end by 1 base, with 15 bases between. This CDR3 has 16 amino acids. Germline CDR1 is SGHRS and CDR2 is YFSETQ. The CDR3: CASSKGSRVNTGELFF. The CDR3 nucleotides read TGCGCCAGCAGTAAGGGCAGCAGGGTGAACACCGGGGAGCTGTTTTTT.

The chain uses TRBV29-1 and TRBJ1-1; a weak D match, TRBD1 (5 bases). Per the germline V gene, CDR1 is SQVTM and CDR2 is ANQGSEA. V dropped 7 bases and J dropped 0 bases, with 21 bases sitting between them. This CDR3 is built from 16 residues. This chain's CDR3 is CSAINRPNSMNTEAFF. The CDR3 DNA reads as TGCAGCGCTATTAACAGGCCGAATTCCATGAACACTGAAGCTTTCTTT.

CDR3 coding DNA: TGTGCCAGCAGTGGGGGATTAGGAGAGGGATGGCGGGAGACCCAGTACTTC. Translated: CASSGGLGEGWRETQYF. The V gene is TRBV6-1, the J gene TRBJ2-5; D possibly corresponds to TRBD2 (5 bases). V shed 4 bases and J shed 5 bases, with 23 bases lying between them. Germline CDR1 is MNHNS and CDR2 is SASEGT. The CDR3 sequence is 17 residues long.